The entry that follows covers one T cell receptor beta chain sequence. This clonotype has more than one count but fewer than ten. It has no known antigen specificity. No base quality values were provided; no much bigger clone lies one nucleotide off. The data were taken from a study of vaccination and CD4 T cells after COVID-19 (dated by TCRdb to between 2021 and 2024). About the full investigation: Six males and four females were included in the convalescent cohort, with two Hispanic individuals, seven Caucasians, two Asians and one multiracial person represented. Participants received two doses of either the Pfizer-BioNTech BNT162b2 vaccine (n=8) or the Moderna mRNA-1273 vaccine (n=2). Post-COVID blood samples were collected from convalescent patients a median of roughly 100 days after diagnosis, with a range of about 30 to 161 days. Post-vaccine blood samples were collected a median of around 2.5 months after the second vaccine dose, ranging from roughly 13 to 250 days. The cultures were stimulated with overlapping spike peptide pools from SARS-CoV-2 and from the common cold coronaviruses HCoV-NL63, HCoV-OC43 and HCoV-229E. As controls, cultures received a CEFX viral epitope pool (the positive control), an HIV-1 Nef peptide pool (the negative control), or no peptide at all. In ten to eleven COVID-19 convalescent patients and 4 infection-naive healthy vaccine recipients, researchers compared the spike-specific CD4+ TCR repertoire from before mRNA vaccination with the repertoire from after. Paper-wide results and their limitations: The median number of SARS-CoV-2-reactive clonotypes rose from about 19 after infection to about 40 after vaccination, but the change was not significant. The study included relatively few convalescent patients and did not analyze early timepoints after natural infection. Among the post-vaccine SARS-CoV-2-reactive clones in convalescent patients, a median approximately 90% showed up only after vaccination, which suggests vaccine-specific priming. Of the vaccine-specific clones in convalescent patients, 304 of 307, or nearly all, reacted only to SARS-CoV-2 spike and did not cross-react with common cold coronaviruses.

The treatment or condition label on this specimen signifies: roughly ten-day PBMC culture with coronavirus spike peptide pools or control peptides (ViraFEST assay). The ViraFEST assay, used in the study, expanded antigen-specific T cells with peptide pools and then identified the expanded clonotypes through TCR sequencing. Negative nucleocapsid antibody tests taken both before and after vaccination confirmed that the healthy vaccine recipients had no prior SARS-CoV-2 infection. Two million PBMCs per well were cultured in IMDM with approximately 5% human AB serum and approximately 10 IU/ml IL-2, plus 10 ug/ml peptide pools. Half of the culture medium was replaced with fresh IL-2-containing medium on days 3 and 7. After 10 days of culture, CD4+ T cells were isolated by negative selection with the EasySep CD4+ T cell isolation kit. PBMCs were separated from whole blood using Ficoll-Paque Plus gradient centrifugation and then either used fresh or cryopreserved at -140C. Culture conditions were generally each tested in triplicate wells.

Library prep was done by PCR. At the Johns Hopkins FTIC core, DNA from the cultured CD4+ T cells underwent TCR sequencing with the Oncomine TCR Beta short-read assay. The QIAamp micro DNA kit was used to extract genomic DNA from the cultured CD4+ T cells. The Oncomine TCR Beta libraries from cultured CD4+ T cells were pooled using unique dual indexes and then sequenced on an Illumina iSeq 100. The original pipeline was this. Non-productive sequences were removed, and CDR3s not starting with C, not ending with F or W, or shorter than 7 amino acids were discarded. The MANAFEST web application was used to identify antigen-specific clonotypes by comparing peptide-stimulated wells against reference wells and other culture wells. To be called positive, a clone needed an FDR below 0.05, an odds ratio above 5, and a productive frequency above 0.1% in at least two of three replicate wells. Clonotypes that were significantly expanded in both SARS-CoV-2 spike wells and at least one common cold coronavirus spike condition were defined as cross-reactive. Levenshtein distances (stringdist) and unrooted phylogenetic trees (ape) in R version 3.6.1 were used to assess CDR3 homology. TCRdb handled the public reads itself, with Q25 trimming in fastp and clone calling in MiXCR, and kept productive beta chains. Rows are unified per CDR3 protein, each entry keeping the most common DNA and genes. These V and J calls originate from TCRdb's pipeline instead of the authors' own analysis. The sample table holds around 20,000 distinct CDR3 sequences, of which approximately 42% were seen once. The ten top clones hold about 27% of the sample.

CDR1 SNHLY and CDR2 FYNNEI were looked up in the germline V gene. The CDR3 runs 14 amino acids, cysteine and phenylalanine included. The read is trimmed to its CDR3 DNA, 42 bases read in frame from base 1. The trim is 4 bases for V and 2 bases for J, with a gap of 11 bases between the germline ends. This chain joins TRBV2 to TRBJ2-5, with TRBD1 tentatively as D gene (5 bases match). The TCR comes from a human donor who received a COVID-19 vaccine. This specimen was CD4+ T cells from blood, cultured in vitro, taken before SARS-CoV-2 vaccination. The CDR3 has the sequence CASSVRTTQETQYF. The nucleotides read TGTGCCAGCAGTGTGAGGACAACTCAAGAGACCCAGTACTTC.